The 29 T cell receptor beta chains presented below share a single source sample, sequenced in a study of tumor-infiltrating lymphocytes in primary liver carcinoma. Co-extraction of both nucleic acids (RNA and DNA) used roughly 20-33 mg of unsorted bulk tissue. Researchers generated TCR beta cDNA from 500 to 600 ng of total RNA, relying on a constant-region primer. ARM-PCR, slightly modified, supplied the TCR beta libraries through three nested multiplex PCR rounds. For about 11 cycles apiece, the opening two PCR rounds ran with TRBV1-TRBV30 forward primers and a C-beta reverse primer. TCRdb reprocessed the multiplex PCR reads with MiXCR, giving one entry per CDR3 protein. The table records under 150,000 distinct CDR3 sequences, about two thirds of them present only once. Material for sequencing was tumor-adjacent normal liver tissue. These receptors all stem from a woman aged 55-75 years with primary liver carcinoma and hepatitis B virus infection.

To note about this clonotype: An end of the junction does not agree with germline; a read error may underlie this. The chain has TRBV29-1 and TRBJ2-7; D ambiguous. The CDR3 extends over 12 amino acids. The germline V gene encodes CDR1 SQVTM and CDR2 ANQGSEA. CDR3 loop: CSYRHGTYEQHF. The CDR3 bases are TGCAGCTACAGACATGGTACCTACGAGCAGCACTTC.

This clonotype has ten or more counts. The chain carries TRBV12-3 or TRBV12-4 and TRBJ2-3; perhaps TRBD1 as D (5 bases). Trimming took off 6 bases at V and 2 bases at J, with 12 bases between the two ends. The CDR3 covers 14 residues. DNA of the CDR3: TGTGCCAGCAGGAGAGACAGAGACACAGATACGCAGTATTTT. It is translated as CASRRDRDTDTQYF.

This clonotype was found once. The chain couples TRBV28 to TRBJ2-3; weak D call: TRBD2 (5 bases). V lost 8 bases to trimming and J lost 5 bases, with 23 bases between them. This CDR3 is 16 amino acids long. Per the germline V gene, CDR1 is MDHEN and CDR2 is SYDVKM. CDR3 in amino acids: CASAPPDSMLRDTQYF. CDR3 bases: TGTGCCAGCGCCCCCCCGGACTCCATGTTGCGAGATACGCAGTATTTT.

The chain couples TRBV29-1 to TRBJ2-7; no clear D. The V gene's germline CDR1 is SQVTM and CDR2 ANQGSEA. The V and J ends lost 8 bases and 6 bases respectively, with 20 bases between them. CDR3 length equals 13 residues. The CDR3 DNA reads as TGCAGCTTTTCTAGACCCGAATTTTGCGAGCAGTACTTC. Its protein product is CSFSRPEFCEQYF.

The rearrangement uses TRBV6-2 or TRBV6-3 and TRBJ2-7; weak D call: TRBD1 (6 bases). CDR3 length equals 15 residues. Trimming removed 10 bases at V and 0 bases at J, with 19 bases between. CDR1 and CDR2 (germline): MNHEY, SVGEGT. CDR3 sequence: CATRTGQPSSYEQYF. CDR3 in DNA: TGTGCCACCAGAACCGGACAGCCCAGCTCCTACGAGCAGTACTTC.

This clonotype has just one count. A much larger clone differs by one base, so this may be a read error. V is TRBV28 and J is TRBJ2-1; D is perhaps TRBD2 (6 bases). The CDR3 covers 16 residues. Germline CDR1 and CDR2: MDHEN and SYDVKM. V shed 7 bases and J shed 0 bases, with 16 bases lying between them. CDR3 DNA sequence: TGTGCCAGCACAACCATTAGCGGAAGCTCCTACAATGAGCAGTTCTTC. Translating gives CASTTISGSSYNEQFF. The variable domain in full, with the rest retrieved from reference TRBV28 and TRBJ2-1, is DVKVTQSSRYLVKRTGEKVFLECVQDMDHENMFWYRQDPGLGLRLIYFSYDVKMKEKGDIPEGYSVSREKKERFSLILESASTNQTSMYLCASTTISGSSYNEQFFGPGTRLTVL.

Note on this clonotype: This may arise from a read error, as a much more abundant clone is one base away. The chain uses TRBV28 and TRBJ2-5, with 7 positions matching TRBD1. This CDR3 region has 16 residues. Germline CDR1 and CDR2: MDHEN and SYDVKM. In nucleotides, the CDR3 is TGTGTCAGCAGTTCCCGACAGGGAACCACGGGGTGGGACAGGTACTTC. Amino acids: CVSSSRQGTTGWDRYF.

About this clonotype: At one end, the junction sequence differs from germline, possibly due to a read error. This chain connects TRBV6-1 to TRBJ1-3; D is undetermined. The CDR3 is made up of 14 amino acids. Germline V gene sequence: CDR1 MNHNS, CDR2 SASEGT. CDR3 in DNA: TGTGCCAGCAGTGGGGCTGTCTCTGGGAACACCATATATTTT. Its protein is CASSGAVSGNTIYF.

This clonotype rates as medium-sized. The CDR3 reads CASSLSASAFNTGELFF. In DNA form, the CDR3 reads TGTGCCAGCAGCTTAAGTGCTAGCGCCTTTAACACCGGGGAGCTGTTTTTT. This chain uses TRBV11-3 with TRBJ2-2, with a possible D match to TRBD2 (6 bases). The V gene lost 2 bases and the J gene lost 2 bases, with 15 bases spanning the gap. Per the germline V gene, CDR1 is SGHNT and CDR2 is YENEEA. This CDR3 region has 17 residues. Filled out from reference TRBV11-3 and TRBJ2-2, the complete variable domain reads EAGVVQSPRYKIIEKKQPVAFWCNPISGHNTLYWYLQNLGQGPELLIRYENEEAVDDSQLPKDRFSAERLKGVDSTLKIQPAELGDSAVYLCASSLSASAFNTGELFFGEGSRLTVL.

With respect to this clonotype: The CDR3 carries no conserved terminal phenylalanine or tryptophan, so it likely arises from a read error. This sequence joins TRBV4-1 and TRBJ2-7; 7 bases map to TRBD2. The CDR3 loop spans 14 amino acids. Germline V gives CDR1 MGHRA, CDR2 YSYEKL. The chain's CDR3 is CASSPKSGNYKQYL. CDR3 DNA sequence: TGCGCCAGCAGCCCAAAGAGCGGGAACTACAAGCAGTACCTC.

In regard to this clonotype: A read error may be the cause here, since a much bigger clone is one base away. CDR3 nucleotides: TGTGCCCGGAGTGTACAAGGGGGGGGGCAGTATTTT. Translated, it gives CARSVQGGGQYF. The chain has TRBV30 and TRBJ2-3; perhaps TRBD2 as D (7 bases). The CDR3 is 12 amino acids. Germline assignment: CDR1 GTSNPN and CDR2 SVGIG (reference sequence).

In the case of this clonotype: A much larger clonotype is one base distant, so this may be a read error. This chain joins TRBV5-8 and TRBJ1-3, with D unclear. Looked up from germline, CDR1 is SGHTS and CDR2 is YDEGEE. The CDR3 sequence is 14 residues long. Trimming took 5 bases from V and 4 from J, leaving 13 bases between them. In DNA form, the CDR3 reads TGTGCCAGCAGAAGGGAGAGCGAGGGAAACACCATATATTTT. This translates into CASRRESEGNTIYF.

The table lists this clonotype with a count of one. One end of the junction varies from germline; a read error may be responsible. This chain connects TRBV4-1 to TRBJ1-3; a weak D match, TRBD1 (5 bases). Germline V gene data show CDR1 as MGHRA and CDR2 as YSYEKL. This CDR3 has 13 residues. The CDR3 region is CTSSATRGNTIYF. The CDR3 DNA reads TGTACCAGCAGCGCAACCCGGGGCAACACCATATATTTT.

Of note for this clonotype: The DNA is omitted, as the CDR3 cannot be located on it reliably, and the CDR3 follows TCRdb's listing. The rearrangement uses TRBV12-3 or TRBV12-4 and TRBJ1-1. The length of the CDR3 is 13 amino acids, counting both ends. This CDR3 is CASVVGEGTEALF.

As regards this clonotype: The germline gene is not matched at one end of the junction; a read error may be the cause. The chain links TRBV6-6 to TRBJ2-6, with D tentatively TRBD1 or TRBD2 (5 bases each). Germline loops: CDR1 MNHNY, CDR2 SVGAGI (reference sequence). CDR3 length equals 17 residues. The CDR3 sequence: CASSYSPGVAGANILTF. Here the CDR3 DNA reads TGTGCCAGCAGTTACTCGCCGGGTGTCGCCGGGGCCAACATCCTGACTTTC.

As concerns this clonotype: One junction end does not reproduce the germline sequence, and a read error may be involved. This chain uses TRBV7-9 with TRBJ2-3; TRBD2 aligns across 7 bases. The CDR3 extends over 18 amino acids. Germline V gene data show CDR1 as SEHNR and CDR2 as FQNEAQ (reference sequence). The CDR3 spells CASSLGRRAGSGYNEQFF. In DNA, the CDR3 is TGTGCCAGCAGCTTAGGAAGGCGAGCGGGATCCGGTTACAATGAGCAGTTCTTT.

This clonotype came up a few times. This clone may be a read error of a much larger clone one base away. V gene TRBV5-1 combines with J gene TRBJ1-1, with 8 bases identical to TRBD1. The CDR3 spans 17 residues. Trimming removed 2 bases from V and 5 bases from J; junction bases left unmatched: 14. The germline gives CDR1 SGHRS, CDR2 YFSETQ. Here the CDR3 DNA reads TGCGCCAGCAGCTTCTGGAAGGGCAGGGGGCGAGGAACTGAAGCTTTCTTT. As protein: CASSFWKGRGRGTEAFF.

Ten or more counts support this clonotype. In DNA form, the CDR3 reads TGTGCCAGCAGCTTCAACAGGGGTCGGAATGAGCAGTTCTTC. It encodes CASSFNRGRNEQFF. V is TRBV12-1 and J is TRBJ2-1; the table's D call TRBD1 went unverified against the DNA. TRBV12-1 is assigned pseudogene status. The CDR3 is made up of 14 amino acids.

Of note for this clonotype: This clone may be a read error of a much larger clone one base away. This rearrangement joins TRBV7-8 to TRBJ2-2, with 15 bases matching TRBD2. V trimming: 7 bases; J trimming: 6 bases; junction bases outside the gene matches: 24. The germline gives CDR1 SGHVS, CDR2 FQNEAQ. The CDR3 totals 22 residues. In DNA form, the CDR3 reads TGTGCCAGCAACTTTTCTCGGAGGACTAGCGGGAGGGCCGGGCTCTCGGCCGGGGAGCTGTTTTTT. Protein sequence: CASNFSRRTSGRAGLSAGELFF.

A note on this clonotype: A junction boundary mismatches the germline segment, possibly from a read error. V and J are TRBV29-1 and TRBJ2-7; D remains unclear. This CDR3 is 13 amino acids long. Germline-derived CDR1 and CDR2 are SQVTM and ANQGSEA. Here the CDR3 DNA reads TGCAGCGTTGAAGGCCCGGCAACCAACGAGCAGTATTTC. Translating gives CSVEGPATNEQYF.

This clonotype was detected only a few times. The V and J genes are TRBV29-1 and TRBJ1-6; 7 bases align to TRBD1. The CDR3 contains 13 residues. V gave up 6 bases and J gave up 7 bases; unmatched junction bases: 6. Germline assignment: CDR1 SQVTM and CDR2 ANQGSEA. The CDR3 DNA reads TGCAGCGTCGGCGACAGGGTAAATTCACCCCTCCACTTT. Its protein product is CSVGDRVNSPLHF.

On this clonotype: The CDR3 carries no conserved terminal phenylalanine or tryptophan, so it likely arises from a read error. The V and J genes are TRBV11-2 and TRBJ2-3, with 7 bases identical to TRBD2. Germline CDR1 is SGHAT and CDR2 is FQNNGV. The CDR3 extends over 15 amino acids. CDR3 nucleotides: TGCGCCAGTAGCTCCGGGACTATTCCCACAGATACGCAGTATTTA. It codes for CASSSGTIPTDTQYL.

Comments on this clonotype: At one end the junction does not follow the germline gene, possibly because of a read error. V and J are TRBV29-1 and TRBJ2-6; 10 bases agree with TRBD1. The CDR3 runs 16 residues. CDR1 and CDR2 from the germline V gene are SQVTM and ANQGSEA. CDR3 protein: CSVETGGPSGTNVPTF. CDR3 DNA: TGCAGCGTTGAGACAGGGGGCCCCTCTGGGACCAACGTCCCGACTTTC. The variable domain in full, completed from reference TRBV29-1 and TRBJ2-6, reads SAVISQKPSRDICQRGTSLTIQCQVDSQVTMMFWYRQQPGQSLTLIATANQGSEATYESGFVIDKFPISRPNLTFSTLTVSNMSPEDSSIYLCSVETGGPSGTNVPTFGAGSRLTVL.

On this clonotype itself: A much larger clone sits a single nucleotide away, making a read error possible. The gene calls are TRBV7-9 and TRBJ2-2, with D perhaps matching TRBD1 (6 bases). Germline CDR1 reads SEHNR; CDR2 reads FQNEAQ (reference sequence). There are 17 residues in the CDR3. Trimming shortened V by 7 bases and J by 1 base, and 19 bases separated the two germline ends. The CDR3 bases are TGTGCCAGCACCAACCCAGGGGAGACCGTGAACACCGGGGAGCTGTTTTTT. This translates into CASTNPGETVNTGELFF.

The J gene is TRBJ2-1, the V gene TRBV28, with TRBD1 matching 9 bases. The length of the CDR3 is 16 residues. Germline V lookup: CDR1 MDHEN, CDR2 SYDVKM. V gave up 2 bases and J gave up 12 bases; unmatched junction bases: 14. CDR3 coding DNA: TGTGCCAGCAGTTTAGGGGGAGGGACAGGGATCTATGGGCAGTTCTTC. Its protein product is CASSLGGGTGIYGQFF. Full variable domain (outside the CDR3, taken from reference TRBV28 and TRBJ2-1): DVKVTQSSRYLVKRTGEKVFLECVQDMDHENMFWYRQDPGLGLRLIYFSYDVKMKEKGDIPEGYSVSREKKERFSLILESASTNQTSMYLCASSLGGGTGIYGQFFGPGTRLTVL.

Turning to this clonotype: This is likely a read error, given that the CDR3 carries no conserved phenylalanine or tryptophan at its end. CDR3 sequence reads: CASSQTGGANTEAFV. The CDR3 nucleotides are TGTGCCAGCAGTCAGACAGGGGGCGCGAACACTGAAGCTTTCGTT. V usage is TRBV7-9 and J usage is TRBJ1-1, with 10 bases that match TRBD1. The CDR3 has 15 amino acids. Trimming cost V 6 bases and J 1 base; bases outside gene matches: 5. The germline gives CDR1 SEHNR, CDR2 FQNEAQ (reference sequence).

The rearrangement joins TRBV12-3 or TRBV12-4 to TRBJ2-1; TRBD2 agrees at 8 bases. V gave up 7 bases and J gave up 8 bases; unmatched junction bases: 7. This CDR3 is 13 amino acids long. For the CDR3, the DNA is TGTGCCAGCACCGAGGTAGCGGGATATGAGCAGTTCTTC. This encodes CASTEVAGYEQFF.

About this clonotype: The junction differs from germline at one of its ends, possibly a read error. The V call is TRBV28, the J call TRBJ2-1; D possibly corresponds to TRBD2 (6 bases). Germline V gives CDR1 MDHEN, CDR2 SYDVKM. This CDR3 is 16 amino acids long. The CDR3 nucleotides read TGTACCAGCAAACCCCCGGGAGTAGAGGTATACAATGAGCAGTTCTTC. Its protein is CTSKPPGVEVYNEQFF.

Of note for this clonotype: This sequence may be a read error, since a much larger clone differs from it by one base. V gene TRBV28 combines with J gene TRBJ2-5; 9 bases fit TRBD2. The CDR3 contains 14 residues. Germline assignment: CDR1 MDHEN and CDR2 SYDVKM. CDR3 coding DNA: TGTGCCAGCACCTCCCCCCGACTAGCGGAGATCCAGTACTTC. It codes for CASTSPRLAEIQYF.